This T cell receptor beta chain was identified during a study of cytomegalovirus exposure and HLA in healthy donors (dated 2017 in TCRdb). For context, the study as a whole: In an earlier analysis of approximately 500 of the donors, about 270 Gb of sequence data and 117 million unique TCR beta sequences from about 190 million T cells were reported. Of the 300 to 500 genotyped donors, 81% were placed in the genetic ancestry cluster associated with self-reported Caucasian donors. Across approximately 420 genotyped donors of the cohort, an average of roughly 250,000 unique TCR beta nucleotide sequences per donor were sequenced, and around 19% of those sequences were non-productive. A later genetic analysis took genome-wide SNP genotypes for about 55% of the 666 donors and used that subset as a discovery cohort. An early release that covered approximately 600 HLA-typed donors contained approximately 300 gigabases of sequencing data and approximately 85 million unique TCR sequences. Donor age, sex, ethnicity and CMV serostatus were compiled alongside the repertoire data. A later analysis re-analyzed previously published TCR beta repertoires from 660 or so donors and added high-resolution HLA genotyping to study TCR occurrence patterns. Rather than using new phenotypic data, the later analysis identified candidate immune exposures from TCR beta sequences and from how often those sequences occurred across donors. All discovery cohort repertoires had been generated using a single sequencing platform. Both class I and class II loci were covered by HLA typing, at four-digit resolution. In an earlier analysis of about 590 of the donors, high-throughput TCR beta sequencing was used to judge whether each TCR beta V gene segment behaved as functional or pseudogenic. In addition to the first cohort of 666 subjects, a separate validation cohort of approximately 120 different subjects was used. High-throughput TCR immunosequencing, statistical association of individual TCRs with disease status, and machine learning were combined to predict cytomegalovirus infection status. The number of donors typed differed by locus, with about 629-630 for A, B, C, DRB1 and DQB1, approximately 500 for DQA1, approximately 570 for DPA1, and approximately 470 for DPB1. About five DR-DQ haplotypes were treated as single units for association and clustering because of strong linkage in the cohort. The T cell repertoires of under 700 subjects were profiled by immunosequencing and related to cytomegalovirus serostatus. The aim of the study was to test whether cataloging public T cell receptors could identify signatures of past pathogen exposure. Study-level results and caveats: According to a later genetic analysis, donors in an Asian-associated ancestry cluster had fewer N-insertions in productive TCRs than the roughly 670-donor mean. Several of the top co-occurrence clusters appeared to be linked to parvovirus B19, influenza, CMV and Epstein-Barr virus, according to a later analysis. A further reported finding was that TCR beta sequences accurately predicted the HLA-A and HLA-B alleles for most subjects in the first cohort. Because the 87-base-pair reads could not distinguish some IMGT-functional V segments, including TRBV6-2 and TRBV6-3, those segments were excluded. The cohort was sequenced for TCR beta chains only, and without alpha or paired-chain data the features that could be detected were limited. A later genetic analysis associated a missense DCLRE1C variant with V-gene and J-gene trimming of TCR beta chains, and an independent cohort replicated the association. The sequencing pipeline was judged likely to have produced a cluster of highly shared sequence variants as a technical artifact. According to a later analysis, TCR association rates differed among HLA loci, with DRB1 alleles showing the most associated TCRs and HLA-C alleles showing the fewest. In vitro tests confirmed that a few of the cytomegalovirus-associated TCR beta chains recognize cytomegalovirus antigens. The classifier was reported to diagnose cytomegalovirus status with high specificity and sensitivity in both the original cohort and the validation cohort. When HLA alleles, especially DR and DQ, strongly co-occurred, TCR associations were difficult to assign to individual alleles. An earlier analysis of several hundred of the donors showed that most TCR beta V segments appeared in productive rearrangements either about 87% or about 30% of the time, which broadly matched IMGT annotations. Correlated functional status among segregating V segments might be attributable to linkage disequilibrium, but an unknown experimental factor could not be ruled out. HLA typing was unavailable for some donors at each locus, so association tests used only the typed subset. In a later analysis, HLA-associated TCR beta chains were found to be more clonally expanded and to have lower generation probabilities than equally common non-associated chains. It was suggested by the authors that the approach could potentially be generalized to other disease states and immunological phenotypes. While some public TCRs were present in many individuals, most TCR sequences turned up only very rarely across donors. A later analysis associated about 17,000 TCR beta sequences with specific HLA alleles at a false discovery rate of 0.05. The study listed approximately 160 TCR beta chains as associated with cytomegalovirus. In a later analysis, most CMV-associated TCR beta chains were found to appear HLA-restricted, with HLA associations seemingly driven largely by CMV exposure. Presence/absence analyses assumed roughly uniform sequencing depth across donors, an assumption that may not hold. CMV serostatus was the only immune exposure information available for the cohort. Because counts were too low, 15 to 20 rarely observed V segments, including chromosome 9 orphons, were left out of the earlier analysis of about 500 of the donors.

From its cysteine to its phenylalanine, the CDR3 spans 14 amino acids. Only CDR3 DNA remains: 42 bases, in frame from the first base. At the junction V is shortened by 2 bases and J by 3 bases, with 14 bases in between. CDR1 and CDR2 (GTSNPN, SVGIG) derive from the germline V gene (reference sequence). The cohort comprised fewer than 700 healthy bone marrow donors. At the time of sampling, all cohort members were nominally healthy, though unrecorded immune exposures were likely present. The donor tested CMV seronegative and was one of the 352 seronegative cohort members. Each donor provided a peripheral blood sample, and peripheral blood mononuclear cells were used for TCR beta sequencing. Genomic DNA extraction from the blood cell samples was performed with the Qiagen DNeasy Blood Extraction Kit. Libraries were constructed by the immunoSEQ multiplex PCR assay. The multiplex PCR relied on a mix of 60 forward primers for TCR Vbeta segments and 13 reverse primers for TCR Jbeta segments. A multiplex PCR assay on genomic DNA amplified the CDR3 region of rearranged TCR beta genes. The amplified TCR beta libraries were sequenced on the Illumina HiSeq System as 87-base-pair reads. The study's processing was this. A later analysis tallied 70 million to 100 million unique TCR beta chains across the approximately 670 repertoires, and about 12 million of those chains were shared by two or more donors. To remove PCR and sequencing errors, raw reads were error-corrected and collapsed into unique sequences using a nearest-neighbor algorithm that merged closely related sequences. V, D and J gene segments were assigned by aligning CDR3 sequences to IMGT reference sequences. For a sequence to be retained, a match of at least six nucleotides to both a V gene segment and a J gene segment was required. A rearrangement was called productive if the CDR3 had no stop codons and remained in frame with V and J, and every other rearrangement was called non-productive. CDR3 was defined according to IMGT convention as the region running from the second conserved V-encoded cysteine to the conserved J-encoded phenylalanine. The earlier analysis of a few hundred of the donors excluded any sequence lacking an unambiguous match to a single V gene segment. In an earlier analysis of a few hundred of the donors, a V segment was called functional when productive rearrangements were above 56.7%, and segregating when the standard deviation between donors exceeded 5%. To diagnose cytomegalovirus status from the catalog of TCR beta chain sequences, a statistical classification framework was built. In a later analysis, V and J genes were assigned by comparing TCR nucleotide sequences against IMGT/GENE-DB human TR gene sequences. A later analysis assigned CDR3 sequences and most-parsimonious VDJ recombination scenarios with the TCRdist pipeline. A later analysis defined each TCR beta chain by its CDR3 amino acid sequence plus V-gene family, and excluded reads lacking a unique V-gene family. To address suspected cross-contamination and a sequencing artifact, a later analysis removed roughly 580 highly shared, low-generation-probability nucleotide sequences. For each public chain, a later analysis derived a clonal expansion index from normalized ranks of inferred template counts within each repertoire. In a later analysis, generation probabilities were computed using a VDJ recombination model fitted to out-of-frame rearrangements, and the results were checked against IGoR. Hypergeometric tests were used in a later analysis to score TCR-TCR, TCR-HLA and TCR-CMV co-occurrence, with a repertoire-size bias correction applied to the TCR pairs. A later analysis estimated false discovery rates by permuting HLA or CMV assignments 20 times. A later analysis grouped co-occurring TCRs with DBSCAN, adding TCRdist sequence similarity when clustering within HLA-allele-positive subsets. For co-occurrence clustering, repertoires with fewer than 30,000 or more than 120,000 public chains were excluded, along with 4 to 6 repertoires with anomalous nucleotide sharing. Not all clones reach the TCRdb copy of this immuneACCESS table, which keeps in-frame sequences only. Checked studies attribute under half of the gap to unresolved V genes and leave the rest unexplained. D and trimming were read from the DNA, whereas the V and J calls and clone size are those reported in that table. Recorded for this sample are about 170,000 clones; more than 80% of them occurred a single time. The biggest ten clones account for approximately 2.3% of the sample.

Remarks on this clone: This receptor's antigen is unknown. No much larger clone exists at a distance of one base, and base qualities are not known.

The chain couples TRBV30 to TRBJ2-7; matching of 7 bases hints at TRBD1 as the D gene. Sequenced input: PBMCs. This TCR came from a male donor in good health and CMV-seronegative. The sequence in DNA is TGTGCCTGGAGTTCCCACAGGGGAGGCTACGAGCAGTACTTC. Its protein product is CAWSSHRGGYEQYF.